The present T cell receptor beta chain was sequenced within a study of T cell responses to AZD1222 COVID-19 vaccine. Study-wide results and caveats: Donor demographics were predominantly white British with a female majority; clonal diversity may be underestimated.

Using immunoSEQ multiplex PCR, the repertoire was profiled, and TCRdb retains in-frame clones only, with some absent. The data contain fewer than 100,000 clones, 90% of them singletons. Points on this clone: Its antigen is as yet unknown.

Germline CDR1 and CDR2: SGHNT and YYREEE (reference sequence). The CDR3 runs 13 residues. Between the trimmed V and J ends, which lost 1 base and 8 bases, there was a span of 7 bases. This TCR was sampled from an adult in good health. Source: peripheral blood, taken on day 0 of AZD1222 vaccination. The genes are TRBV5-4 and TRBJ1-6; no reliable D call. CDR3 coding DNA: TGTGCCAGCAGCTTGCGGCAGGATTCACCCCTCCACTTT. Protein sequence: CASSLRQDSPLHF.